The present entry profiles one T cell receptor (beta chain) with its context. TCRdb reprocessed the 5' RACE reads via MiXCR and lists one record per CDR3 protein. The repertoire has around 100,000 distinct CDR3 sequences, approximately 20% of them found once; the top ten carry about 3%. This CDR3 is built from 13 residues. Germline-derived CDR1 and CDR2 are MNHEY and SMNVEV (reference sequence). The ends were cut back, 3 bases at V and 4 bases at J, with 7 bases in the middle. Total RNA came from unfractionated whole blood. This specimen belongs to a study of human T cells and chemical hapten exposure.

The J gene is TRBJ1-5, the V gene TRBV27, with D unclear. This clonotype originated in a human donor in good health. As DNA, the CDR3 is TGTGCCAGCAGTTTTTTGGCGAATCAGCCCCAGCATTTT. Protein product: CASSFLANQPQHF.